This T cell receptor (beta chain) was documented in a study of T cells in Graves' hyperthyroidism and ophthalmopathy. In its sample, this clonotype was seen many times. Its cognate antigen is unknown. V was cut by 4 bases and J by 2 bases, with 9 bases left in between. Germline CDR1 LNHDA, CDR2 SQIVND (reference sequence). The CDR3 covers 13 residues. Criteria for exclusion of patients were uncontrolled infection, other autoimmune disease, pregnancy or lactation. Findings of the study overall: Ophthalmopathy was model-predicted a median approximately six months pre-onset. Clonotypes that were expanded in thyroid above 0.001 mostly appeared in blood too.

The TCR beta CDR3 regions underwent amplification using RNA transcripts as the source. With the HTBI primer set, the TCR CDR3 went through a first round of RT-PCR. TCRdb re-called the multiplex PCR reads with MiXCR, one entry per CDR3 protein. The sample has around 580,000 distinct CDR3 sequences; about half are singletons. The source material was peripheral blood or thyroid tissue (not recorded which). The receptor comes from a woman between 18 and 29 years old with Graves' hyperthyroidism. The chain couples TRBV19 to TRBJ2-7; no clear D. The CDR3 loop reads CASSTGSAYEQYF. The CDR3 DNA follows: TGTGCCAGTAGTACCGGGTCCGCCTACGAGCAGTACTTC.